Each of the 18 T cell receptor beta chains below was sequenced from the same sample in a study of T-cell memory formation after mild COVID-19. TCRdb re-called the 5' RACE reads with MiXCR, one entry per CDR3 protein. This repertoire shows 110,000 to 150,000 distinct CDR3 sequences, 13% to 15% found once; its top ten account for 25% to 30%. Sequenced: PBMCs or a T cell subset sorted from them (not recorded which). Receptors originate from an adult woman who had mild COVID-19 (a few samples of this study predate the infection). Cell type and time point are not known.

The table lists this clonotype with a few counts. This chain joins TRBV7-6 and TRBJ2-7; D is perhaps TRBD2 (7 bases). The CDR3 spans 15 residues. V gave up 5 bases and J gave up 1 base, with 15 bases separating them. Germline CDR1 reads SGHVS; CDR2 reads FNYEAQ. CDR3 sequence: CASSPEGGPSYEQYF. CDR3 bases: TGTGCCAGCAGCCCTGAGGGGGGGCCATCCTACGAGCAGTACTTC.

This chain uses TRBV7-2 with TRBJ2-7, with 9 positions matching TRBD2. The germline gives CDR1 SGHTA, CDR2 FQGNSA. The V gene end was trimmed by 2 bases and the J gene end by 4 bases; junction bases not matched to a gene: 6. The CDR3 loop spans 15 amino acids. CDR3 protein: CASSLSVTSGYEQYF. DNA for the CDR3: TGTGCCAGCAGCTTATCTGTGACTAGCGGTTACGAGCAGTACTTC.

This rearrangement joins TRBV4-1 to TRBJ1-1; D gene unclear. V was cut by 3 bases and J by 1 base, with 12 bases left in between. CDR3 length: 15 residues. Germline V CDR1 and CDR2: MGHRA, YSYEKL. The CDR3 reads CASSQTDRTNTEAFF. DNA for the CDR3: TGCGCCAGCAGCCAGACGGACCGGACGAACACTGAAGCTTTCTTT.

This clonotype came up a few times. The chain uses TRBV15 and TRBJ2-7; possible D gene TRBD2, 6 bases. V dropped 1 base and J dropped 5 bases, with 6 bases sitting between them. Looked up from germline, CDR1 is LNHNV and CDR2 is YYDKDF (reference sequence). The CDR3 extends over 12 amino acids. The CDR3 here is CATSRGGDEQYF. The CDR3 nucleotides read TGTGCCACCAGCAGAGGGGGGGACGAGCAGTACTTC.

This clonotype was observed at least ten times. V gene TRBV9 combines with J gene TRBJ2-1; 10 nucleotides align to TRBD2. V lost 3 bases, J lost 6 bases, and 9 bases stayed unmatched. The CDR3 contains 16 residues. Germline CDR1 SGDLS, CDR2 YYNGEE. DNA of the CDR3: TGTGCCAGCAGCGCCGAGCTAGCGGGAGAGGGCAATGAGCAGTTCTTC. Its translation is CASSAELAGEGNEQFF. The full variable domain, with the rest looked up from reference TRBV9 and TRBJ2-1, is DSGVTQTPKHLITATGQRVTLRCSPRSGDLSVYWYQQSLDQGLQFLIQYYNGEERAKGNILERFSAQQFPDLHSELNLSSLELGDSALYFCASSAELAGEGNEQFFGPGTRLTVL.

This chain links TRBV3-1 with TRBJ2-7; D unclear. This CDR3 contains 13 residues. CDR1 and CDR2 from the germline V gene are LGHDT and YNNKEL (reference sequence). The V gene lost 0 bases and the J gene lost 7 bases, with 10 bases spanning the gap. This chain's CDR3 is CASSQDLLLEQYF. DNA of the CDR3: TGTGCCAGCAGCCAAGATTTACTACTGGAGCAGTACTTC.

The chain combines TRBV30 with TRBJ2-7; tentatively, D is TRBD1 or TRBD2 (5 bases each). The CDR3 totals 13 residues. Germline-derived CDR1 and CDR2 are GTSNPN and SVGIG (reference sequence). V lost 2 bases and J 1 base, leaving 9 bases between the germline ends. CDR3 protein: CAWSPGPSYEQYF. CDR3 bases: TGTGCCTGGAGTCCGGGACCTTCCTACGAGCAGTACTTC.

The CDR3 sequence: CASSQGTGEDRRYEQYF. DNA for the CDR3: TGTGCCAGCAGCCAAGGAACAGGGGAGGATAGGCGCTACGAGCAGTACTTC. The chain uses TRBV3-1 and TRBJ2-7, with a tentative D call TRBD1 (7 bases). V lost 1 base to trimming and J lost 3 bases, with 19 bases between them. The CDR3 totals 17 residues. Germline CDR1 and CDR2: LGHDT and YNNKEL (reference sequence).

This clonotype appeared many times. The chain joins TRBV7-2 to TRBJ2-4, with 7 bases that match TRBD1. V dropped 4 bases and J dropped 0; count of bases not matched to a gene: 12. The CDR3 consists of 18 residues. Germline CDR1 reads SGHTA; CDR2 reads FQGNSA. DNA of the CDR3: TGTGCCAGCAGCTCAGAGGTTCCGGGACAGCCAGCCAAAAACATTCAGTACTTC. This sequence encodes CASSSEVPGQPAKNIQYF.

This clonotype was observed a handful of times. The J gene is TRBJ2-7, the V gene TRBV4-3; a weak D match, TRBD2 (6 bases). V was shortened by 0 bases and J by 4 bases, with 13 bases between the two germline ends. This CDR3 region has 15 residues. The germline V gene has CDR1 LGHNA and CDR2 YSLEER. CDR3: CASSQDVGGTYEQYF. DNA for the CDR3: TGCGCCAGCAGCCAAGATGTTGGAGGGACTTACGAGCAGTACTTC.

This clonotype was seen ten or more times. The V call is TRBV29-1, the J call TRBJ1-2, with D hard to call. Between the trimmed V and J ends, which lost 2 bases and 3 bases, there was a span of 7 bases. The germline V gene has CDR1 SQVTM and CDR2 ANQGSEA. The CDR3 totals 12 residues. The CDR3 reads CSVEPGDYGYTF. In DNA form, the CDR3 reads TGCAGCGTTGAACCGGGAGACTATGGCTACACCTTC.

This clonotype was counted only a few times. This chain uses TRBV15 with TRBJ2-7; tentative D call: TRBD2 (6 bases). The CDR3 runs 16 residues. CDR1 and CDR2 from the germline V gene are LNHNV and YYDKDF (reference sequence). V was pared by 0 bases and J by 2 bases, with 14 bases between. Here the CDR3 DNA reads TGTGCCACCAGCAGAGATCGTGGGGGACTCCCCTACGAGCAGTACTTC. This translates into CATSRDRGGLPYEQYF.

V is TRBV29-1 and J is TRBJ2-7; no clear D gene. V was shortened by 4 bases and J by 3 bases, with 13 bases between the two germline ends. This CDR3 has 13 residues. The germline V gene has CDR1 SQVTM and CDR2 ANQGSEA. CDR3 bases: TGCAGCGTTGCGAGGCCAGGCCACTACGAGCAGTACTTC. This codes for CSVARPGHYEQYF.

The CDR3 region has the DNA TGTGCCAGCAGCTTTCGTCGGCCCTCCGGGGAGCTGTTTTTT. Protein: CASSFRRPSGELFF. The rearrangement uses TRBV11-3 and TRBJ2-2; D remains ambiguous. The germline CDR1 and CDR2 sequences are SGHNT and YENEEA. V lost 3 bases to trimming and J lost 6 bases, with 11 bases between them. The CDR3 has 14 amino acids.

J is TRBJ1-2 and V is TRBV5-6; D unresolved. The CDR3 is made up of 14 amino acids. Trimming took off 0 bases at V and 1 base at J, with 7 bases between the two ends. CDR1 and CDR2 from the germline V gene are SGHDT and YYEEEE. CDR3 loop: CASSLAGVNYGYTF. DNA for the CDR3: TGTGCCAGCAGCTTGGCCGGCGTTAACTATGGCTACACCTTC.

This chain connects TRBV3-1 to TRBJ2-7; the D call may be TRBD1 or TRBD2 (5 bases each). Per germline, CDR1 LGHDT and CDR2 YNNKEL (reference sequence). The CDR3 sequence is 16 residues long. The V and J ends lost 4 bases and 0 bases respectively, with 16 bases between them. DNA for the CDR3: TGTGCCAGCAGCCGTGAGGGACCCAGCAACTCCTACGAGCAGTACTTC. This sequence encodes CASSREGPSNSYEQYF.

This clonotype turned up a few times. The chain couples TRBV29-1 to TRBJ2-2, with unresolved D. The V end lost 4 bases, the J end lost 3 bases, and 9 bases lay between the germline ends. Germline V gene data show CDR1 as SQVTM and CDR2 as ANQGSEA. There are 13 residues in the CDR3. The CDR3 is CSVVGRDTGELFF. The CDR3 region has the DNA TGCAGCGTTGTTGGTCGGGACACCGGGGAGCTGTTTTTT.

This clonotype appeared a few times. The chain carries TRBV12-3 or TRBV12-4 and TRBJ2-5; TRBD2 aligns across 8 bases. J gave up 7 bases and V 4 bases, and 20 bases lay outside the gene matches. The CDR3 covers 18 residues. CDR3 coding DNA: TGTGCCAGCAGTTCCCCTCGCGGCGGGGGGCCCCCCGGTAGGACCCAGTACTTC. Encoded protein: CASSSPRGGGPPGRTQYF.